This passage covers 7 T cell receptor beta chains from one sample sequenced in a study of blood T cells in healthy people across ages. Together with a sample-barcoded 5' primer, a J-beta primer mix was included in a second PCR lasting about 7 to 11 cycles. TCRdb redid the calling of the 5' RACE reads with MiXCR, one entry per CDR3 protein. Here the sample spans fewer than 1,200,000 distinct CDR3 sequences, around 25% being singletons. The data were also submitted as part of a second study, on T cells of mothers and their children.

The source material was blood. These receptors came from a girl aged 2 to 10 in good health.

This chain links TRBV20-1 with TRBJ2-7; 11 bases map to TRBD2. Germline V gene lookup returns CDR1 DFQATT and CDR2 SNEGSKA (reference sequence). The CDR3 runs 14 residues. Germline trimming cut 4 bases from V and 6 bases from J; bases unmatched to any gene: 8. CDR3 nucleotide sequence: TGCAGTGCTACGGGACTAGCGGCCCAGTCCGAGCAGTACTTC. Encoded protein: CSATGLAAQSEQYF.

The chain carries TRBV7-3 and TRBJ1-2; a weak D match, TRBD1 (5 bases). Germline V gene sequence: CDR1 SGHTA, CDR2 FQGTGA. The CDR3 spans 15 residues. V dropped 5 bases and J dropped 6 bases, with 19 bases sitting between them. As DNA, the CDR3 is TGTGCCAGCAGCCCCTCCGGGACCAGCAGGCATGGCTACACCTTC. This translates into CASSPSGTSRHGYTF.

This clonotype was observed a handful of times. The CDR3 is CASSPVTSGRGNEQFF. CDR3 in DNA: TGTGCCAGCAGTCCCGTGACTAGCGGGAGAGGAAATGAGCAGTTCTTC. This chain uses TRBV27 with TRBJ2-1, with 12 bases fitting TRBD2. The junction had 9 bases not matched to a gene; V was cut back by 5 bases and J by 7 bases. Germline CDR1 reads MNHEY; CDR2 reads SMNVEV (reference sequence). The CDR3 extends over 16 amino acids.

The chain employs TRBV7-9 and TRBJ2-1; D is uncertain. Trimming shortened V by 4 bases and J by 0 bases, and 19 bases separated the two germline ends. The germline V gene encodes CDR1 SEHNR and CDR2 FQNEAQ (reference sequence). The CDR3 runs 18 residues. The CDR3 bases are TGTGCCAGCAGCTCCGACCCAAAGAATTTATACTCCTACAATGAGCAGTTCTTC. Protein: CASSSDPKNLYSYNEQFF.

This clonotype was counted between two and nine times. This chain links TRBV21-1 with TRBJ1-1; the DNA was not compared with TRBD1, the D call given in the table. TRBV21-1 is termed a pseudogene. The CDR3 length is 14 residues. CDR3 sequence (DNA): TGTGCCAGCAGCATACAGGGGGCGTACACTGAAGCTTTCTTT. Amino acids: CASSIQGAYTEAFF.

This clonotype has only one observation. The chain combines TRBV7-8 with TRBJ1-5; TRBD1 might be the D (5 bases). CDR1 is SGHVS and CDR2 is FQNEAQ in the germline V gene. V was shortened by 5 bases and J by 7 bases, with 18 bases between the two germline ends. CDR3 length: 15 residues. The CDR3 spells CASSPGLGGRQPQHF. The CDR3 nucleotides read TGTGCCAGCAGCCCCGGGTTGGGGGGTAGGCAGCCCCAGCATTTT.

Points on this clonotype: The junction does not match germline at one end; this may be a read error. The chain carries TRBV6-2 or TRBV6-3 and TRBJ2-7, with TRBD1 as a possible D gene (6 bases). CDR3 length: 12 residues. CDR1 MNHEY and CDR2 SVGEGT come from the germline V gene. As DNA, the CDR3 is TGTGCCAGCACCGGACAGACCTACGACCAGTACTTC. It specifies CASTGQTYDQYF.